Listed below are T cell receptor beta chains from one sample, sequenced in a study of cytomegalovirus exposure and HLA in healthy donors. Measured with immunoSEQ multiplex PCR; TCRdb has only the in-frame clones, and not every one. The sample shows some 120,000 clones, 60% to 85% of them seen only once. Source material: PBMCs. These receptors were taken from a man aged 25 to 40 in good health and CMV-seronegative. The CDR3 runs from the conserved cysteine through the conserved F or W. Each record gives: J gene, V gene, D gene, clone size, CDR3 protein, CDR3 DNA. The D gene is left open where the match is weak. Rows may omit the clone size; those that give it use once, few, many or a size class.

j_gene: TRBJ2-7
v_gene: TRBV7-2
d_gene: NA
abundance: NA
CDR3aa: CASSARYEQYF
CDR3nt: TGTGCCAGCAGCGCCCGGTACGAGCAGTACTTC

j_gene: TRBJ2-7
v_gene: TRBV7-2
d_gene: TRBD2
abundance: NA
CDR3aa: CASSYQSGKHSYEQYF
CDR3nt: TGTGCCAGCAGCTACCAAAGCGGGAAGCATTCCTACGAGCAGTACTTC

j_gene: TRBJ2-3
v_gene: TRBV28
d_gene: NA
abundance: few
CDR3aa: CASSSGQLTDTQYF
CDR3nt: TGTGCCAGCAGTTCTGGACAGCTCACAGATACGCAGTATTTT

j_gene: TRBJ2-6
v_gene: TRBV29-1
d_gene: NA
abundance: NA
CDR3aa: CSVATLAGANVLTF
CDR3nt: TGCAGCGTGGCCACCTTGGCCGGGGCCAACGTCCTGACTTTC

j_gene: TRBJ1-1
v_gene: TRBV6-5
d_gene: TRBD1
abundance: NA
CDR3aa: CASSYSKGGPEAFF
CDR3nt: TGTGCCAGCAGTTACTCGAAAGGGGGCCCTGAAGCTTTCTTT

j_gene: TRBJ2-3
v_gene: TRBV7-8
d_gene: NA
abundance: once
CDR3aa: CASSLGTRTDTQYF
CDR3nt: TGTGCCAGCAGCTTAGGAACACGCACAGATACGCAGTATTTT

j_gene: TRBJ2-7
v_gene: TRBV9
d_gene: TRBD1
abundance: NA
CDR3aa: CASSVGIGTGVGEQYF
CDR3nt: TGTGCCAGCAGCGTAGGAATTGGGACAGGGGTTGGCGAGCAGTACTTC

j_gene: TRBJ1-2
v_gene: TRBV6-5
d_gene: NA
abundance: NA
CDR3aa: CASTPGGLGYTF
CDR3nt: TGTGCCAGCACTCCGGGGGGACTTGGCTACACCTTC

j_gene: TRBJ2-7
v_gene: TRBV18
d_gene: NA
abundance: few
CDR3aa: CASSPRGGGVVDEQYF
CDR3nt: TGTGCCAGCTCACCACGGGGGGGCGGAGTCGTCGACGAGCAGTACTTC

j_gene: TRBJ1-1
v_gene: TRBV6-5
d_gene: NA
abundance: few
CDR3aa: CASSYRGPNTEAFF
CDR3nt: TGTGCCAGCAGTTACCGTGGGCCTAACACTGAAGCTTTCTTT

j_gene: TRBJ2-2
v_gene: TRBV6-6
d_gene: NA
abundance: NA
CDR3aa: CASRTGNTGELFF
CDR3nt: TGTGCCAGCAGGACAGGGAACACCGGGGAGCTGTTTTTT

j_gene: TRBJ2-3
v_gene: TRBV28
d_gene: TRBD2
abundance: few
CDR3aa: CASSHPPPDLGLAETASTDTQYF
CDR3nt: TGTGCCAGCAGCCATCCCCCCCCGGACTTGGGACTAGCGGAAACCGCTAGCACAGATACGCAGTATTTT

j_gene: TRBJ1-1
v_gene: TRBV6-6
d_gene: NA
abundance: NA
CDR3aa: CASSYLGDLNTEAFF
CDR3nt: TGTGCCAGCAGTTACCTAGGGGATCTCAACACTGAAGCTTTCTTT

j_gene: TRBJ1-1
v_gene: TRBV4-3
d_gene: NA
abundance: NA
CDR3aa: CASSPPGGAGTEAFF
CDR3nt: TGCGCCAGCAGCCCCCCTGGGGGGGCCGGCACTGAAGCTTTCTTT

j_gene: TRBJ2-7
v_gene: TRBV6-5
d_gene: TRBD2
abundance: NA
CDR3aa: CASTETSGRGEQYF
CDR3nt: TGTGCCAGCACAGAGACTAGCGGGAGGGGGGAGCAGTACTTC

j_gene: TRBJ1-1
v_gene: TRBV7-2
d_gene: TRBD1
abundance: NA
CDR3aa: CASSSGQGLEAFF
CDR3nt: TGTGCCAGCAGCTCCGGACAGGGTCTGGAAGCTTTCTTT

j_gene: TRBJ2-1
v_gene: TRBV7-9
d_gene: TRBD2
abundance: NA
CDR3aa: CASSSGASGRWGEQFF
CDR3nt: TGTGCCAGCAGCTCTGGGGCTAGCGGGAGGTGGGGTGAGCAGTTCTTC

j_gene: TRBJ2-2
v_gene: TRBV13
d_gene: TRBD2
abundance: NA
CDR3aa: CASSTPGLAVNTGELFF
CDR3nt: TGTGCCAGCAGCACCCCAGGACTAGCGGTGAACACCGGGGAGCTGTTTTTT

j_gene: TRBJ1-3
v_gene: TRBV25-1
d_gene: TRBD1
abundance: once
CDR3aa: CASSESTGGSSGNTIYF
CDR3nt: TGTGCCAGCAGTGAATCTACAGGGGGCTCGTCTGGAAACACCATATATTTT

j_gene: TRBJ2-7
v_gene: TRBV18
d_gene: TRBD2
abundance: few
CDR3aa: CASSLSSGYYEQYF
CDR3nt: TGTGCCAGCAGCCTTTCTAGCGGATACTACGAGCAGTACTTC

j_gene: TRBJ1-1
v_gene: TRBV25-1
d_gene: NA
abundance: few
CDR3aa: CASSVDSGTEAFF
CDR3nt: TGTGCCAGCAGTGTCGACTCCGGGACTGAAGCTTTCTTT

j_gene: TRBJ1-5
v_gene: TRBV28
d_gene: NA
abundance: NA
CDR3aa: CASSLGSDMGQPQHF
CDR3nt: TGTGCCAGCAGTTTAGGATCGGACATGGGGCAGCCCCAGCATTTT

j_gene: TRBJ1-5
v_gene: TRBV30
d_gene: NA
abundance: NA
CDR3aa: CAWSVGHYRGQPQHF
CDR3nt: TGTGCCTGGAGTGTGGGACACTATCGGGGTCAGCCCCAGCATTTT

j_gene: TRBJ2-7
v_gene: TRBV6-1
d_gene: TRBD1
abundance: NA
CDR3aa: CASTTWTGVYEQYF
CDR3nt: TGTGCCAGCACTACATGGACAGGGGTTTACGAGCAGTACTTC

j_gene: TRBJ2-7
v_gene: TRBV9
d_gene: TRBD2
abundance: once
CDR3aa: CASSPWGSGSSAEQYF
CDR3nt: TGTGCCAGCAGCCCCTGGGGGAGCGGGAGTTCGGCCGAGCAGTACTTC

j_gene: TRBJ1-1
v_gene: TRBV13
d_gene: TRBD1
abundance: NA
CDR3aa: CASSSGQGTIEAFF
CDR3nt: TGTGCCAGCAGCTCGGGACAGGGGACCATTGAAGCTTTCTTT

j_gene: TRBJ2-3
v_gene: TRBV2
d_gene: TRBD2
abundance: NA
CDR3aa: CASSAGLASSDTQYF
CDR3nt: TGTGCCAGCAGCGCGGGACTAGCAAGCTCAGATACGCAGTATTTT

j_gene: TRBJ2-7
v_gene: TRBV27
d_gene: NA
abundance: NA
CDR3aa: CASSFYGGLTSYEQYF
CDR3nt: TGTGCCAGCAGTTTTTACGGGGGGCTCACCTCCTACGAGCAGTACTTC

j_gene: TRBJ2-7
v_gene: TRBV29-1
d_gene: NA
abundance: NA
CDR3aa: CSVESGLYEQYF
CDR3nt: TGCAGCGTTGAAAGTGGACTCTACGAGCAGTACTTC

j_gene: TRBJ2-7
v_gene: TRBV6-5
d_gene: TRBD2
abundance: NA
CDR3aa: CASSYGGRNYEQYF
CDR3nt: TGTGCCAGCAGTTACGGCGGGAGAAACTACGAGCAGTACTTC

j_gene: TRBJ1-6
v_gene: TRBV6-5
d_gene: NA
abundance: NA
CDR3aa: CATWVNRDHNSPLHF
CDR3nt: TGTGCCACCTGGGTTAACAGGGACCATAATTCACCCCTCCACTTT

j_gene: TRBJ1-1
v_gene: TRBV2
d_gene: NA
abundance: NA
CDR3aa: CASSDQGLNTEAFF
CDR3nt: TGTGCCAGCAGTGATCAGGGATTGAACACTGAAGCTTTCTTT

j_gene: TRBJ2-4
v_gene: TRBV28
d_gene: NA
abundance: NA
CDR3aa: CASNTGSSAAIAKNIQYF
CDR3nt: TGTGCCAGCAATACGGGATCTTCGGCGGCTATAGCCAAAAACATTCAGTACTTC

j_gene: TRBJ2-5
v_gene: TRBV27
d_gene: TRBD2
abundance: NA
CDR3aa: CASSFSAGTKVETQYF
CDR3nt: TGTGCCAGCAGTTTCTCGGCGGGGACTAAGGTGGAGACCCAGTACTTC

j_gene: TRBJ1-4
v_gene: TRBV14
d_gene: NA
abundance: many
CDR3aa: CASSQQWTQGIHEKLFF
CDR3nt: TGTGCCAGCAGCCAACAATGGACCCAGGGGATCCATGAAAAACTGTTTTTT

j_gene: TRBJ2-7
v_gene: TRBV4-1
d_gene: NA
abundance: NA
CDR3aa: CASSQDSTLLYEQYF
CDR3nt: TGCGCCAGCAGCCAAGATTCCACCTTGCTATACGAGCAGTACTTC

j_gene: TRBJ2-2
v_gene: TRBV7-9
d_gene: TRBD2
abundance: NA
CDR3aa: CASDSGATGELFF
CDR3nt: TGTGCCAGCGATAGCGGGGCCACCGGGGAGCTGTTTTTT

j_gene: TRBJ2-2
v_gene: TRBV4-3
d_gene: NA
abundance: once
CDR3aa: CASSQNKGGTGELFF
CDR3nt: TGCGCCAGCAGCCAAAATAAGGGGGGGACCGGGGAGCTGTTTTTT

j_gene: TRBJ1-1
v_gene: TRBV30
d_gene: NA
abundance: NA
CDR3aa: CAWSRTPYTEAFF
CDR3nt: TGTGCCTGGTCCAGGACACCTTACACTGAAGCTTTCTTT

j_gene: TRBJ2-5
v_gene: TRBV2
d_gene: TRBD2
abundance: NA
CDR3aa: CASSGLAGVETQYF
CDR3nt: TGTGCCAGCAGCGGACTAGCGGGAGTCGAGACCCAGTACTTC

j_gene: TRBJ2-2
v_gene: TRBV30
d_gene: NA
abundance: NA
CDR3aa: CAWSVQGGENTGELFF
CDR3nt: TGTGCCTGGAGTGTCCAAGGGGGGGAAAACACCGGGGAGCTGTTTTTT

j_gene: TRBJ1-2
v_gene: TRBV6-5
d_gene: NA
abundance: few
CDR3aa: CASSYIQALDGYTF
CDR3nt: TGTGCCAGCAGTTACATTCAGGCTCTGGATGGCTACACCTTC

j_gene: TRBJ2-7
v_gene: TRBV7-2
d_gene: NA
abundance: NA
CDR3aa: CASSLAGAYYEQYF
CDR3nt: TGTGCCAGCAGCTTAGCGGGGGCGTACTACGAGCAGTACTTC

j_gene: TRBJ1-5
v_gene: TRBV27
d_gene: NA
abundance: NA
CDR3aa: CASSTFTGLGSNQPQHF
CDR3nt: TGTGCCAGCAGCACCTTCACAGGCCTTGGGAGCAATCAGCCCCAGCATTTT

j_gene: TRBJ1-2
v_gene: TRBV19
d_gene: NA
abundance: NA
CDR3aa: CASGTPSRYYGYTF
CDR3nt: TGTGCCAGCGGGACTCCTTCTCGATACTATGGCTACACCTTC

j_gene: TRBJ2-2
v_gene: TRBV2
d_gene: TRBD2
abundance: once
CDR3aa: CASTSGRNTGELFF
CDR3nt: TGTGCCAGCACTAGCGGGAGGAACACCGGGGAGCTGTTTTTT

j_gene: TRBJ2-2
v_gene: TRBV7-6
d_gene: NA
abundance: NA
CDR3aa: CASSLVPGNTGELFF
CDR3nt: TGTGCCAGCAGCTTAGTTCCGGGAAACACCGGGGAGCTGTTTTTT

j_gene: TRBJ2-7
v_gene: TRBV30
d_gene: NA
abundance: NA
CDR3aa: CAWSWEVSSYEQYF
CDR3nt: TGTGCCTGGTCCTGGGAGGTGAGTTCCTACGAGCAGTACTTC

j_gene: TRBJ2-1
v_gene: TRBV4-1
d_gene: NA
abundance: NA
CDR3aa: CASSQDTEYNEQFF
CDR3nt: TGCGCCAGCAGCCAAGATACAGAGTACAATGAGCAGTTCTTC

j_gene: TRBJ2-2
v_gene: TRBV27
d_gene: TRBD1
abundance: once
CDR3aa: CASSPRDRGTGELFF
CDR3nt: TGTGCCAGCAGTCCGCGGGACAGGGGTACCGGGGAGCTGTTTTTT